This T cell receptor beta chain was identified in a study of T cell clonality in common variable immunodeficiency. This clone has ten or more counts. As yet, its antigen is unknown. The read halts 3 residues ahead of the CDR3 end, with the missing end drawn from the germline J gene. Sequencing input was equivalent genomic DNA from CVID and controls. Sequencing used immunoSEQ multiplex PCR; TCRdb keeps in-frame clones, though not all of them. The sample was found to contain some 30,000 clones, and every one recurs. Findings and limits, study-wide: Common variable immunodeficiency TCR beta sequences reportedly had fewer deletions and N-nucleotide insertions. CVID subjects had higher TCRbeta clonality than healthy controls, most marked in about a third.

This CDR3 comprises 14 residues. From germline, CDR1 is SGHRS and CDR2 YFSETQ. The V end was cut by 0 bases, the J end by 4 bases, with 10 bases between. Aged about 9 to 64 years, CVID subjects averaged about 40 years old. The TCR originated in a human donor with common variable immunodeficiency. Sequenced input: peripheral blood mononuclear cells. The chain links TRBV5-1 to TRBJ1-2; D unclear. Partial CDR3 DNA: TGCGCCAGCAGCTTGGATCATGGCTTCTATGGC. Translated: CASSLDHGFYG. The entire CDR3 is CASSLDHGFYGYTF.